This T cell receptor beta chain came from a study of T cells of healthy individuals. The table lists this clonotype with a few counts. Germline V lookup: CDR1 DFQATT, CDR2 SNEGSKA (reference sequence). J gave up 4 bases and V 0 bases, and 8 bases lay outside the gene matches. The CDR3 sequence is 15 residues long. A single record per CDR3 protein comes from TCRdb applying MiXCR to the 5' RACE reads. The sample holds about 96,000 distinct CDR3 sequences, around 17% seen once. The source of this sequence is a human donor in good health. The chain joins TRBV20-1 to TRBJ1-2; 7 bases agree with TRBD1. CDR3 protein: CSARDPGGTLYGYTF. In DNA form, the CDR3 reads TGCAGTGCTAGAGATCCAGGGGGGACCCTCTATGGCTACACCTTC.